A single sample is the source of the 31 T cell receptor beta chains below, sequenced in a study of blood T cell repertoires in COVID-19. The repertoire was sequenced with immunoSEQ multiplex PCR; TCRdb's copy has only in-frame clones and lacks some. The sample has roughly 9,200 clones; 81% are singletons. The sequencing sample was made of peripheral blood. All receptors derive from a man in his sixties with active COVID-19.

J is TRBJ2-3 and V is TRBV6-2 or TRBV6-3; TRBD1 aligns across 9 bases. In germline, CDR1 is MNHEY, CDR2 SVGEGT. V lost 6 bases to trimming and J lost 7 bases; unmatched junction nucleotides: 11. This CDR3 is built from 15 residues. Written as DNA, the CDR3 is TGTGCCAGCAGCCGCGAGGGACAGGGAGCCAATACGCAGTATTTT. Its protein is CASSREGQGANTQYF.

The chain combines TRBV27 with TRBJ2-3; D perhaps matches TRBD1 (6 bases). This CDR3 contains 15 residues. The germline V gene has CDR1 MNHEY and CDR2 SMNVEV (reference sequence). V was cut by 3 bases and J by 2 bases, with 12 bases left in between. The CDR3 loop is CASSFSGQNTDTQYF. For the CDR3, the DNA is TGTGCCAGCAGTTTCTCCGGACAGAACACAGATACGCAGTATTTT.

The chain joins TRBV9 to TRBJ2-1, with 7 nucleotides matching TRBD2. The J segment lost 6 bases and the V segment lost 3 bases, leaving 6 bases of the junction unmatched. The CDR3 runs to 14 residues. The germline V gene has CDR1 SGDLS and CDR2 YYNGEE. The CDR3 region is CASSAGGGANEQFF. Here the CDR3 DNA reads TGTGCCAGCAGCGCGGGAGGAGGGGCCAATGAGCAGTTCTTC.

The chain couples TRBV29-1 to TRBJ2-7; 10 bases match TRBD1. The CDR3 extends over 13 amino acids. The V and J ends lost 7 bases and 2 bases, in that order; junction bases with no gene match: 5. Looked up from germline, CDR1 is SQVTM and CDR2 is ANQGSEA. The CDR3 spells CSAQGQGAYEQYF. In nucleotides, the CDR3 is TGCAGCGCCCAAGGACAGGGGGCCTACGAGCAGTACTTC.

The CDR3 sequence is CASSVRSRGYEQYF. DNA of the CDR3: TGTGCCAGCAGCGTGAGGAGTCGGGGGTACGAGCAGTACTTC. The chain has TRBV5-6 and TRBJ2-7; maybe TRBD2 (6 bases). This CDR3 is built from 14 residues. From germline, CDR1 is SGHDT and CDR2 YYEEEE. V was cut by 4 bases and J by 4 bases, with 15 bases left in between.

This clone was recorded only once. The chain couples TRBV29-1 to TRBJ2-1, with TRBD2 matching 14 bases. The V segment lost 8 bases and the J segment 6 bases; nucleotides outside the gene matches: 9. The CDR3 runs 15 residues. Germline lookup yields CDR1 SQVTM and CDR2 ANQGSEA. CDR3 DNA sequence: TGCAGCCCCAAAAGACTAGCGGGAGGGTTCAATGAGCAGTTCTTC. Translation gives CSPKRLAGGFNEQFF.

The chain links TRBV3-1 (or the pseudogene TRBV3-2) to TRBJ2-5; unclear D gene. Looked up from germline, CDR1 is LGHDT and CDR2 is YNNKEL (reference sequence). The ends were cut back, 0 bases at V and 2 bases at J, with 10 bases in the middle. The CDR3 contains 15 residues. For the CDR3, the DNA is TGTGCCAGCAGCCAAGATTTCAGGTCACAAGAGACCCAGTACTTC. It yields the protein CASSQDFRSQETQYF.

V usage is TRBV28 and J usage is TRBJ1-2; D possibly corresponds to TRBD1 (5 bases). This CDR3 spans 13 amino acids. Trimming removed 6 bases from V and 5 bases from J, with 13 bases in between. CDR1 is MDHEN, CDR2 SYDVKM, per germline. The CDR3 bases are TGTGCCAGCAGCGACAGTTTTGCGTATGGCTACACCTTC. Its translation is CASSDSFAYGYTF.

This CDR3 is CASSLIFSLAGDTDTQYF. The CDR3 DNA is TGTGCCAGCAGTTTAATTTTCTCACTAGCGGGAGACACAGATACGCAGTATTTT. The chain uses TRBV28 and TRBJ2-3; TRBD2 matches at 11 bases. V was clipped by 2 bases and J by 2 bases; unmatched bases: 9. CDR3 size: 18 residues. Germline V gene data show CDR1 as MDHEN and CDR2 as SYDVKM.

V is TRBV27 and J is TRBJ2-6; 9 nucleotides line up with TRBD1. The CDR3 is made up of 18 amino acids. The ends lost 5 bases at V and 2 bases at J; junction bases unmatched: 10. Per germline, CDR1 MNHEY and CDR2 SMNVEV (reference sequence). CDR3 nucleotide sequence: TGTGCCAGCAGTATCACCGGGACAGGGATAGCTGGGGCCAACGTCCTGACTTTC. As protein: CASSITGTGIAGANVLTF.

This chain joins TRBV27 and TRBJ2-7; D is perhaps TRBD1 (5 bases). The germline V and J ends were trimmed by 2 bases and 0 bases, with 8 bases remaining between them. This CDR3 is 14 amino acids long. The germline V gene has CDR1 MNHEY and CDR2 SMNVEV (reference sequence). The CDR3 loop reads CASSLHRSSYEQYF. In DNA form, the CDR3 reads TGTGCCAGCAGTTTACACAGGAGCTCCTACGAGCAGTACTTC.

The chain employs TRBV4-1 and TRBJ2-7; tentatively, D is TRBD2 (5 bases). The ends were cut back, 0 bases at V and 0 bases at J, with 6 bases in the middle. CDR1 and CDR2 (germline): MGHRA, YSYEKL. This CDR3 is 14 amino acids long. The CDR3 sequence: CASSQETTSYEQYF. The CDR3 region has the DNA TGCGCCAGCAGCCAAGAGACTACCTCCTACGAGCAGTACTTC.

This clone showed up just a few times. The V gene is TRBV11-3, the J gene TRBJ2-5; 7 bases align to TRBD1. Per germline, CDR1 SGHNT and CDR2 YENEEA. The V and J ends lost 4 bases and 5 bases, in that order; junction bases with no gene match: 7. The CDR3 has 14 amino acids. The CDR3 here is CASSSRGKMETQYF. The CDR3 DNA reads TGTGCCAGCAGCTCCAGGGGGAAGATGGAGACCCAGTACTTC.

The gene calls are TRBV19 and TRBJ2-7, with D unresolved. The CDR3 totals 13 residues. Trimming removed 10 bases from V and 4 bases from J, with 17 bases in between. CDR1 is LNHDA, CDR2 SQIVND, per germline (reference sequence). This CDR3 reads CATAAALGYEQYF. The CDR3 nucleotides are TGTGCCACCGCGGCTGCTCTCGGTTACGAGCAGTACTTC.

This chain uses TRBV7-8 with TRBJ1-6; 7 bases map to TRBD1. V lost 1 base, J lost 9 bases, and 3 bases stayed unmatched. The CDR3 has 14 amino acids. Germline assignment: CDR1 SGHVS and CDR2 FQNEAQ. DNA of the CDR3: TGTGCCAGCAGCTTAGACCAGGGGGGTTCACCCCTCCACTTT. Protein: CASSLDQGGSPLHF.

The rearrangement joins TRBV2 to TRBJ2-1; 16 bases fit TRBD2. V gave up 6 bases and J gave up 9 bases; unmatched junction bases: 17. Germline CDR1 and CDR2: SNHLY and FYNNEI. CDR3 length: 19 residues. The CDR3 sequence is CASSLEGGLAGGPRGEQFF. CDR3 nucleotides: TGTGCCAGCAGCCTAGAGGGGGGACTAGCGGGAGGGCCAAGGGGTGAGCAGTTCTTC.

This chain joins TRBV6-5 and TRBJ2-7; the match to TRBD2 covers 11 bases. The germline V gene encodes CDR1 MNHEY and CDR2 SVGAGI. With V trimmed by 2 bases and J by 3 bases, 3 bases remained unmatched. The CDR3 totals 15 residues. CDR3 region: CASSYQGTSGYEQYF. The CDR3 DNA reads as TGTGCCAGCAGTTACCAGGGGACTAGCGGCTACGAGCAGTACTTC.

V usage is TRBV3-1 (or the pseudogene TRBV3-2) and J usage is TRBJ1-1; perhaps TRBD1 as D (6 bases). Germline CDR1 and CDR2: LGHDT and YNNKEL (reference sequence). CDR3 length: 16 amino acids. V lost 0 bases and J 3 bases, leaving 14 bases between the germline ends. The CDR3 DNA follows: TGTGCCAGCAGCCAAGAACACAGGGAGGGCCACACTGAAGCTTTCTTT. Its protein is CASSQEHREGHTEAFF.

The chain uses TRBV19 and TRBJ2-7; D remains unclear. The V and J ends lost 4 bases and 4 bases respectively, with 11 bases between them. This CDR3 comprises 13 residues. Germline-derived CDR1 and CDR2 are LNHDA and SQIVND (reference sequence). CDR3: CASSTEDGYEQYF. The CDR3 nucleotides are TGTGCCAGTAGTACCGAAGACGGGTACGAGCAGTACTTC.

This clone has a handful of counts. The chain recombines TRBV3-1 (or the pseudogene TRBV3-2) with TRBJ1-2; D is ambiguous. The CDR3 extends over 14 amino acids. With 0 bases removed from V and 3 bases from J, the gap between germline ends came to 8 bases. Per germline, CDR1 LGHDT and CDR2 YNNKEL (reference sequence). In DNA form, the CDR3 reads TGTGCCAGCAGCCAAGATATCGGGGACTATGGCTACACCTTC. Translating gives CASSQDIGDYGYTF.

The CDR3 sequence: CASRQRGRQETQYF. The CDR3 DNA follows: TGTGCCAGCAGACAAAGGGGAAGGCAAGAGACCCAGTACTTC. The V and J genes are TRBV2 and TRBJ2-5; tentatively, D is TRBD1 (5 bases). V dropped 6 bases and J dropped 2 bases, with 13 bases sitting between them. This CDR3 spans 14 amino acids. The germline CDR1 and CDR2 sequences are SNHLY and FYNNEI.

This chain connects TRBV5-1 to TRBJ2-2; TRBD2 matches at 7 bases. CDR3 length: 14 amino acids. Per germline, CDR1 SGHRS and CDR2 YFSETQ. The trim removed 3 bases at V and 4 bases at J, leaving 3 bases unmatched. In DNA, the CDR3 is TGCGCCAGCAGCTCGGGGGGTCGCACCGGGGAGCTGTTTTTT. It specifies CASSSGGRTGELFF.

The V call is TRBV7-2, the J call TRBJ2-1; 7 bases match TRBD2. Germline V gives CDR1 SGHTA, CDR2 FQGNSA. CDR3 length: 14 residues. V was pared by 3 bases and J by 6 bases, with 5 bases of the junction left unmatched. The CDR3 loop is CASSFKGRGNEQFF. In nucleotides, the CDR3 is TGTGCCAGCAGCTTCAAAGGGAGGGGCAATGAGCAGTTCTTC.

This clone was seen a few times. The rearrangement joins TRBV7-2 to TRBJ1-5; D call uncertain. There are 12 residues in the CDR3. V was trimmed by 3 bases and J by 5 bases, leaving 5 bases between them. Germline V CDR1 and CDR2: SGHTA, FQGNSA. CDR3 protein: CASSFRDQPQHF. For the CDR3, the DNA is TGTGCCAGCAGCTTTCGCGATCAGCCCCAGCATTTT.

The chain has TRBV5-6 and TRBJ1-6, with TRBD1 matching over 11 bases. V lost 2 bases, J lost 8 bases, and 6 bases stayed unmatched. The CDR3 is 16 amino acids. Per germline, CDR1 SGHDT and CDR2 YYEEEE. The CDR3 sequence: CASSFAGQGEDSPLHF. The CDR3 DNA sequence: TGTGCCAGCAGCTTTGCGGGACAGGGGGAAGATTCACCCCTCCACTTT.

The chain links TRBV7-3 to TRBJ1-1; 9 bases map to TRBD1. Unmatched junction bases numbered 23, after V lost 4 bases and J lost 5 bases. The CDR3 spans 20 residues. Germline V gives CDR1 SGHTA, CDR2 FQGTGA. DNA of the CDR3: TGTGCCAGCAGCTACCCGACAGGGGGAGAACCCACTCGGAAGGAAACTGAAGCTTTCTTT. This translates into CASSYPTGGEPTRKETEAFF.

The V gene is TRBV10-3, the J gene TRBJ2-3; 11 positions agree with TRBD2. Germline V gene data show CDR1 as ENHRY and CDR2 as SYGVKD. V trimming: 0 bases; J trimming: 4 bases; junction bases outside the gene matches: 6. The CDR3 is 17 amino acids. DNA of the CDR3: TGTGCCATCAGTGAGTCGTCTAGCGGGGGGACGTCAGATACGCAGTATTTT. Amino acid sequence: CAISESSSGGTSDTQYF.

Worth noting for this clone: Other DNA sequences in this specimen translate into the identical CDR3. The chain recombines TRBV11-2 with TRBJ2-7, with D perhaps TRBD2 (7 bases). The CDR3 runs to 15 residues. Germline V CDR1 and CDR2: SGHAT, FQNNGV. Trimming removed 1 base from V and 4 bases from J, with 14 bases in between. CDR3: CASSLGGGAGYEQYF. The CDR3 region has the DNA TGTGCCAGCAGCTTAGGAGGGGGGGCTGGTTACGAGCAGTACTTC.

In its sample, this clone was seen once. CDR3 region: CASSTETGRRNQPQHF. CDR3 DNA sequence: TGTGCCAGTAGTACGGAGACAGGTCGGCGTAATCAGCCCCAGCATTTT. The chain joins TRBV19 to TRBJ1-5, with a possible D match to TRBD1 (6 bases). This CDR3 comprises 16 residues. Trimming shortened V by 4 bases and J by 4 bases, and 17 bases separated the two germline ends. Germline-derived CDR1 and CDR2 are LNHDA and SQIVND (reference sequence).

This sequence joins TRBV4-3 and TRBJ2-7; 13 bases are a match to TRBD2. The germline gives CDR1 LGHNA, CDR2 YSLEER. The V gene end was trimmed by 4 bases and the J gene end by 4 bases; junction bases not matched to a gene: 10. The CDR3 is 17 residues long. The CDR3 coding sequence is TGCGCCAGCAGCCTCGGGACTAGCGGGACCGGCGGGTACGAGCAGTACTTC. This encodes CASSLGTSGTGGYEQYF.

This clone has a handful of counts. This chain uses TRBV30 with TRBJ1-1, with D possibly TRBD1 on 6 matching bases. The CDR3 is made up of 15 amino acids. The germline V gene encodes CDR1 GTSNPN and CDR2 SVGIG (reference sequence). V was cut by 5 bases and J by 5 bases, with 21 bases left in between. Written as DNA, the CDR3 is TGTGCCTGGGGTATGGGGGCGAGGATTGATACTGAAGCTTTCTTT. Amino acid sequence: CAWGMGARIDTEAFF.